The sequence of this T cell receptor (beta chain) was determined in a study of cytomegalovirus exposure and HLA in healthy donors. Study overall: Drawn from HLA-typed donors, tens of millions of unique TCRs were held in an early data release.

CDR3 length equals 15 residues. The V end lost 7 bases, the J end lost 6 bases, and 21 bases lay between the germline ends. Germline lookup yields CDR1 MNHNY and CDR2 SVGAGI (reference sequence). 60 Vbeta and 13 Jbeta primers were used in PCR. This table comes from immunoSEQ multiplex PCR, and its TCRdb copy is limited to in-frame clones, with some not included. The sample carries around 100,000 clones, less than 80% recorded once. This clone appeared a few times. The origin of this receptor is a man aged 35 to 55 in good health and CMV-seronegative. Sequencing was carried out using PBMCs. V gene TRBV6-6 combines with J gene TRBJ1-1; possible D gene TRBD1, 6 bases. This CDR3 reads CASKRGTAAGAEAFF. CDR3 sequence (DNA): TGTGCCAGCAAAAGGGGGACTGCTGCGGGGGCTGAAGCTTTCTTT.